A selection of T cell receptor beta chains follows, all from one sample in a study of OX40 agonist ivuxolimab in advanced cancers. Sequencing was performed with immunoSEQ multiplex PCR; in TCRdb, only in-frame clones are kept and a portion is missing. The sample lists 40,000 to 45,000 clones; 75% to 90% were seen once. The sequenced sample was CD4+ or CD8+ T cells sorted from blood, obtained in a trial of the OX40 agonist ivuxolimab. The receptors shown here come from an adult with an advanced solid tumor such as melanoma, head and neck, liver or kidney cancer. Both conserved end residues are part of each CDR3. A D gene is named only where the DNA matches it firmly.

v_call: TRBV19
d_call: .
cdr3_aa: CASSTLLSSGNTIYF

v_call: TRBV28
d_call: TRBD2
cdr3_aa: CASSPSRGAGGSPGELFF

v_call: TRBV7-2
d_call: .
cdr3_aa: CASSSGGSGNTIYF

v_call: TRBV27
d_call: .
cdr3_aa: CASSFRVTDTQYF

v_call: TRBV19
d_call: TRBD1
cdr3_aa: CASSIASQGSAAEAFF

v_call: TRBV28
d_call: .
cdr3_aa: CASSPHTASYEQYF

v_call: TRBV5-1
d_call: TRBD2
cdr3_aa: CASSFSSGNTDTQYF

v_call: TRBV5-1
d_call: .
cdr3_aa: CASSSNPGTEQFF

v_call: TRBV7-9
d_call: TRBD1
cdr3_aa: CASSPRNRGSGANVLTF

v_call: TRBV7-9
d_call: .
cdr3_aa: CASSLGGEFNQPQHF

v_call: TRBV29-1
d_call: TRBD1
cdr3_aa: CSVEMTGTGELFF

v_call: TRBV28
d_call: TRBD2
cdr3_aa: CASSPLLAGETPEQYF

v_call: TRBV5-1
d_call: TRBD2
cdr3_aa: CASSLESGRVTQYF

v_call: TRBV11-2
d_call: TRBD2
cdr3_aa: CASSSFSGLAGRNEQFF

v_call: TRBV6-6
d_call: TRBD1
cdr3_aa: CASSSVTGGRQPQHF

v_call: TRBV14
d_call: .
cdr3_aa: CASSQQYYTEAFF

v_call: TRBV6-6
d_call: TRBD2
cdr3_aa: CASSRGTSGADTQYF

v_call: TRBV5-6
d_call: .
cdr3_aa: CASSLRQSLSLHF

v_call: TRBV15
d_call: TRBD2
cdr3_aa: CATSSGGVGRNEQFF

v_call: TRBV28
d_call: .
cdr3_aa: CASSLTGQWNIQYF

v_call: TRBV5-4
d_call: .
cdr3_aa: CASSTSGTSNSPLHF

v_call: TRBV28
d_call: TRBD1
cdr3_aa: CASSSPQGGREQYF

v_call: TRBV5-1
d_call: .
cdr3_aa: CASSLEPNYQPQHF

v_call: TRBV7-7
d_call: TRBD1
cdr3_aa: CASSQGQGGTQYF

v_call: TRBV6-4
d_call: .
cdr3_aa: CASSDSWGGAGCLTGELFF

v_call: TRBV6-4
d_call: .
cdr3_aa: CASLRSTGGRTSATNEKLFF

v_call: TRBV6-5
d_call: .
cdr3_aa: CASSQGVGEQFF

v_call: TRBV7-9
d_call: .
cdr3_aa: CASKNGRQGSTDTQYF

v_call: TRBV7-2
d_call: TRBD2
cdr3_aa: CASSPRTSGTSYEQYF

v_call: TRBV11-2
d_call: .
cdr3_aa: CASSLDPLLLGEQYF

v_call: TRBV10-1
d_call: .
cdr3_aa: CASSERGWGEQYF

v_call: TRBV9
d_call: .
cdr3_aa: CASSASEGYYGYTF

v_call: TRBV5-5
d_call: .
cdr3_aa: CASSRIGAEQYF

v_call: TRBV5-1
d_call: .
cdr3_aa: CASSFLGNDYNEQFF

v_call: TRBV30
d_call: TRBD2
cdr3_aa: CATPQTSGSGETQYF

v_call: TRBV10-2
d_call: TRBD1
cdr3_aa: CASSKGQGAEDTQYF

v_call: TRBV9
d_call: TRBD2
cdr3_aa: CATASGAHHTDTQYF

v_call: TRBV6-5
d_call: .
cdr3_aa: CASRVQGGYGYTF

v_call: TRBV9
d_call: .
cdr3_aa: CASSVEAVNNEQFF

v_call: TRBV18
d_call: TRBD1
cdr3_aa: CASSLTDKGAGGNTIYF

v_call: TRBV28
d_call: .
cdr3_aa: CASTTGTFGNTIYF

v_call: TRBV27
d_call: .
cdr3_aa: CASSFSKRNIQYF

v_call: TRBV11-2
d_call: .
cdr3_aa: CASTTPPRTRNTGELFF

v_call: TRBV10-1
d_call: .
cdr3_aa: CASGGGGVGTFF

v_call: TRBV18
d_call: TRBD2
cdr3_aa: CASSPRTSGGSTDTQYF

v_call: TRBV6-6
d_call: TRBD2
cdr3_aa: CASSYSSSGRSETQYF

v_call: TRBV28
d_call: .
cdr3_aa: CASSFVPRRVSYEQYF

v_call: TRBV7-2
d_call: .
cdr3_aa: CASSLGGLAKNIQYF

v_call: TRBV5-8
d_call: .
cdr3_aa: CASSRRIHRVGSNQPQHF

v_call: TRBV19
d_call: TRBD1
cdr3_aa: CASSRSAGGAGYGYTF

v_call: TRBV21-1
d_call: .
cdr3_aa: CASSVGCGVWETQYF

v_call: TRBV5-6
d_call: TRBD2
cdr3_aa: CASSLGLAFRGEQYF